Below are 22 T cell receptor beta chains sequenced from a single sample in a study of T cell responses to AZD1222 COVID-19 vaccine. TCRdb keeps only in-frame clones here, not all; method: immunoSEQ multiplex PCR. The sample has approximately 220,000 clones, approximately 94% seen once; the top ten hold less than 1.2%. Material: peripheral blood, obtained on day 0 of MenACWY control vaccination. The origin of the receptors is an adult in good health.

This clone was observed a single time. This chain links TRBV6-1 with TRBJ2-7; maybe TRBD1 (5 bases). The CDR3 has 17 amino acids. CDR1 and CDR2 (germline): MNHNS, SASEGT. V was pared by 4 bases and J by 3 bases, with 22 bases between. The CDR3 protein is CASSVPRKQEYDYEQYF. The CDR3 DNA follows: TGTGCCAGCAGTGTTCCGAGGAAACAGGAGTATGACTACGAGCAGTACTTC.

This rearrangement joins TRBV11-2 to TRBJ1-2; D ambiguous. Trimming cost V 5 bases and J 7 bases, with 14 bases left between them. This CDR3 has 13 residues. Per the germline V gene, CDR1 is SGHAT and CDR2 is FQNNGV. The CDR3 sequence: CASSLTPNGGYTF. CDR3 sequence (DNA): TGTGCCAGCAGCCTTACCCCCAACGGTGGCTACACCTTC.

The chain employs TRBV21-1 and TRBJ1-1; TRBD1, the table's D call, lacks a check against the DNA. TRBV21-1 is noted as a pseudogene. The CDR3 has 15 amino acids. CDR3 bases: TGTGCCAGCAGCAACGGGGACAGGGAGGACACTGAAGCTTTCTTT. Protein product: CASSNGDREDTEAFF.

V usage is TRBV12-5 and J usage is TRBJ1-5, with a weak D call TRBD1 (5 bases). CDR3 length equals 14 residues. Trimming left V 5 bases short and J 9 bases short, with 17 bases between. Germline lookup yields CDR1 LGHNT and CDR2 FRNRAP. CDR3: CASGGGGSSRPQHF. The CDR3 coding sequence is TGTGCTAGTGGTGGGGGAGGCAGCTCGCGGCCCCAGCATTTT.

The chain employs TRBV5-1 and TRBJ1-6; the D is unclear. V shed 0 bases and J shed 7 bases, with 11 bases lying between them. The CDR3 length is 15 residues. From germline, CDR1 is SGHRS and CDR2 YFSETQ. The CDR3 region has the DNA TGCGCCAGCAGCTTGGGTAACAGAGACAATTCACCCCTCCACTTT. This gives the protein CASSLGNRDNSPLHF.

The table lists this clone with a count of one. This chain links TRBV5-1 with TRBJ2-4, with a tentative D call TRBD2 (6 bases). This CDR3 is 14 amino acids long. The germline V gene encodes CDR1 SGHRS and CDR2 YFSETQ. The V end was cut by 0 bases, the J end by 7 bases, with 11 bases between. This chain's CDR3 is CASSLAGGRNIQYF. In DNA, the CDR3 is TGCGCCAGCAGCTTGGCCGGAGGGCGCAACATTCAGTACTTC.

The chain employs TRBV7-2 and TRBJ2-5, with D unresolved. Germline V lookup: CDR1 SGHTA, CDR2 FQGNSA. The CDR3 extends over 14 amino acids. V lost 0 bases and J 2 bases, leaving 7 bases between the germline ends. CDR3 in amino acids: CASSLAGRQETQYF. The CDR3 region has the DNA TGTGCCAGCAGCTTAGCGGGCAGGCAAGAGACCCAGTACTTC.

In DNA form, the CDR3 reads TGTGCCAGCAGTTCCGACGGTTATAGCAATCAGCCCCAGCATTTT. The encoded protein is CASSSDGYSNQPQHF. The chain carries TRBV28 and TRBJ1-5; D not resolved. This CDR3 has 15 amino acids. The V end lost 4 bases, the J end lost 0 bases, and 10 bases lay between the germline ends. The germline V gene has CDR1 MDHEN and CDR2 SYDVKM. The full variable domain, its missing parts supplied by reference TRBV28 and TRBJ1-5, is DVKVTQSSRYLVKRTGEKVFLECVQDMDHENMFWYRQDPGLGLRLIYFSYDVKMKEKGDIPEGYSVSREKKERFSLILESASTNQTSMYLCASSSDGYSNQPQHFGDGTRLSIL.

This clone has only one observation. The chain couples TRBV27 to TRBJ1-1, with D uncertain. The CDR3 is made up of 14 amino acids. CDR1 and CDR2 (germline): MNHEY, SMNVEV (reference sequence). The V and J ends lost 3 bases and 1 base respectively, with 9 bases between them. The CDR3 DNA reads as TGTGCCAGCAGTTTGGCCCTATCGAACACTGAAGCTTTCTTT. This translates into CASSLALSNTEAFF.

This chain links TRBV21-1 with TRBJ1-2; the table's D call of TRBD1 was not tested on the DNA. TRBV21-1 is noted as a pseudogene. This CDR3 is built from 14 residues. Written as DNA, the CDR3 is TGTGCCAGCAGCAATGAAGGGGCCATCTATGGCTACACCTTC. It specifies CASSNEGAIYGYTF.

V and J are TRBV5-6 and TRBJ1-4, with 10 bases identical to TRBD1. V gave up 3 bases and J gave up 3 bases; unmatched junction bases: 2. Germline V gene data show CDR1 as SGHDT and CDR2 as YYEEEE. There are 15 residues in the CDR3. CDR3 DNA: TGTGCCAGCAGCTCAGGACAGGGGGCTAATGAAAAACTGTTTTTT. It is translated as CASSSGQGANEKLFF.

A few counts support this clone. V usage is TRBV7-9 and J usage is TRBJ1-4; D unresolved. The germline V gene has CDR1 SEHNR and CDR2 FQNEAQ (reference sequence). This CDR3 is built from 13 residues. V was clipped by 2 bases and J by 5 bases, with 6 bases between them. CDR3 sequence: CASSLTRNEKLFF. CDR3 sequence (DNA): TGTGCCAGCAGCTTAACCCGGAATGAAAAACTGTTTTTT.

CDR3 coding DNA: TGTGCCAGCAGCCCCGAAGGGGGCATGAACACTGAAGCTTTCTTT. Its translation: CASSPEGGMNTEAFF. The chain employs TRBV4-2 and TRBJ1-1; 7 nucleotides line up with TRBD1. V lost 4 bases, J lost 0 bases, and 5 bases stayed unmatched. Per germline, CDR1 LGHNA and CDR2 YNFKEQ. The CDR3 is 15 residues long.

The chain combines TRBV15 with TRBJ2-5, with no clear D. Trimming took off 0 bases at V and 1 base at J, with 9 bases between the two ends. Germline CDR1 and CDR2: LNHNV and YYDKDF (reference sequence). This CDR3 has 15 residues. CDR3 protein: CATSRDMGIQETQYF. The CDR3 DNA is TGTGCCACCAGCAGAGATATGGGGATCCAAGAGACCCAGTACTTC.

The chain uses TRBV2 and TRBJ1-5; the match to TRBD1 covers 9 bases. Germline assignment: CDR1 SNHLY and CDR2 FYNNEI. There are 14 residues in the CDR3. V lost 5 bases and J lost 5; bases outside the gene matches: 4. The CDR3 coding sequence is TGTGCCAGCAGTACGGGACAGGGAGATCAGCCCCAGCATTTT. Protein product: CASSTGQGDQPQHF.

This clone was seen a handful of times. The chain recombines TRBV29-1 with TRBJ2-7; a possible D gene is TRBD2 (5 bases). The germline V and J ends were trimmed by 1 base and 1 base, with 8 bases remaining between them. Germline-derived CDR1 and CDR2 are SQVTM and ANQGSEA. CDR3 size: 13 residues. DNA for the CDR3: TGCAGCGTTGAAGGCCGGGGATCCTACGAGCAGTACTTC. This gives the protein CSVEGRGSYEQYF.

The chain links TRBV6-1 to TRBJ2-2; D is unclear. Germline V lookup: CDR1 MNHNS, CDR2 SASEGT. The V end lost 2 bases, the J end lost 1 base, and 8 bases lay between the germline ends. The CDR3 runs 15 residues. CDR3 DNA sequence: TGTGCCAGCAGTGAAACAGAGCTGAACACCGGGGAGCTGTTTTTT. It codes for CASSETELNTGELFF.

The chain combines TRBV18 with TRBJ2-2; D may match TRBD1 or TRBD2 (5 bases each). Per the germline V gene, CDR1 is KGHSH and CDR2 is LQKENI. The CDR3 spans 16 residues. With 6 bases removed from V and 3 bases from J, the gap between germline ends came to 17 bases. The CDR3 spells CASSPAPRGDTGELFF. In DNA form, the CDR3 reads TGTGCCAGCTCCCCCGCACCTCGAGGGGACACCGGGGAGCTGTTTTTT.

The rearrangement uses TRBV18 and TRBJ1-2, with D unresolved. Trimming took 2 bases from V and 1 from J, leaving 5 bases between them. Germline values: CDR1 KGHSH, CDR2 LQKENI. The CDR3 contains 13 residues. CDR3 DNA sequence: TGTGCCAGCTCACCAATAAATAACTATGGCTACACCTTC. Translated, it gives CASSPINNYGYTF.

V usage is TRBV24-1 and J usage is TRBJ2-2, with D possibly being TRBD2 (5 bases). The CDR3 contains 14 residues. CDR1 and CDR2 (germline): KGHDR, SFDVKD. The germline V and J ends were trimmed by 3 bases and 3 bases, with 7 bases remaining between them. The CDR3 DNA sequence: TGTGCCACCAGTGATCTACTAGACACCGGGGAGCTGTTTTTT. Amino acids: CATSDLLDTGELFF.

The rearrangement links TRBV28 to TRBJ2-7; D may be TRBD2 (6 bases). Trimming removed 6 bases from V and 1 base from J, with 16 bases in between. The CDR3 sequence is 15 residues long. Germline V gene sequence: CDR1 MDHEN, CDR2 SYDVKM. CDR3 DNA sequence: TGTGCCAGCAGGCCCGGGACTTGGGGGTCCTACGAGCAGTACTTC. Translated: CASRPGTWGSYEQYF.

CDR3 bases: TGTGCCTGGGACAGGGCATATGGCTACACCTTC. Translation gives CAWDRAYGYTF. The genes are TRBV30 and TRBJ1-2; 7 bases are a match to TRBD1. Germline CDR1 GTSNPN, CDR2 SVGIG (reference sequence). V lost 5 bases and J lost 5; bases outside the gene matches: 2. The CDR3 is 11 amino acids.